A single sample is the source of the 32 T cell receptor beta chains below, sequenced in a study of T-cell memory formation after mild COVID-19. MiXCR, applied by TCRdb to the 5' RACE reads, yields one record per CDR3 protein. The data show approximately 440,000 distinct CDR3 sequences, about 20% seen once. The sequencing sample was made of PBMCs or a T cell subset sorted from them (not recorded which). The receptors derive from an adult woman who had mild COVID-19 (a few samples of this study predate the infection). Cell type and time point are not known.

This clonotype was observed at least ten times. This chain joins TRBV5-1 and TRBJ2-5, with TRBD2 matching over 8 bases. Germline V gene data show CDR1 as SGHRS and CDR2 as YFSETQ. The CDR3 runs 15 residues. V gave up 3 bases and J gave up 3 bases; unmatched junction bases: 7. The CDR3 spells CASSYGPTSEETQYF. DNA of the CDR3: TGCGCCAGCAGCTACGGTCCGACTAGCGAAGAGACCCAGTACTTC.

This chain connects TRBV5-8 to TRBJ1-5, with D uncertain. The germline V gene has CDR1 SGHTS and CDR2 YDEGEE. The CDR3 length is 14 residues. The ends were cut back, 3 bases at V and 8 bases at J, with 15 bases in the middle. The CDR3 DNA reads as TGTGCCAGCAGCTCCTCCTCAGGATACGAGCCCCAGCATTTT. Its translation: CASSSSSGYEPQHF.

The chain carries TRBV12-5 and TRBJ1-5, with D possibly being TRBD1 (5 bases). CDR1 is LGHNT, CDR2 FRNRAP, per germline. The CDR3 sequence is 17 residues long. Deletions cut 2 bases from V and 0 bases from J, with 14 bases between. The CDR3 coding sequence is TGTGCTAGTGGTTTGATGGGGGGACTCTATAGCAATCAGCCCCAGCATTTT. Its protein is CASGLMGGLYSNQPQHF.

This chain uses TRBV24-1 with TRBJ1-2, with a tentative D call TRBD1 (6 bases). Germline CDR1 reads KGHDR; CDR2 reads SFDVKD. There are 12 residues in the CDR3. V gave up 9 bases and J gave up 2 bases, with 9 bases separating them. The DNA of the CDR3 is TGTGCCACCGGGACATCCAACTATGGCTACACCTTC. It translates to CATGTSNYGYTF.

The rearrangement links TRBV12-3 or TRBV12-4 to TRBJ1-5; 11 nucleotides line up with TRBD1. This CDR3 region has 15 residues. J gave up 6 bases and V 5 bases, and 6 bases lay outside the gene matches. The CDR3 spells CASSVPGTGGQPQHF. In DNA form, the CDR3 reads TGTGCCAGCAGTGTCCCGGGGACAGGGGGTCAGCCCCAGCATTTT.

The V gene is TRBV12-3 or TRBV12-4, the J gene TRBJ2-5; tentative D call: TRBD2 (7 bases). The CDR3 is 14 residues long. V dropped 0 bases and J dropped 5 bases, with 10 bases sitting between them. The CDR3 nucleotides are TGTGCCAGCAGTTTAGCCGCGGGGGCGGAGACCCAGTACTTC. It yields the protein CASSLAAGAETQYF.

The chain couples TRBV21-1 to TRBJ2-1; the D call TRBD2 from the table was never checked on the DNA. TRBV21-1 is termed a pseudogene. The CDR3 has 17 residues. CDR3 in amino acids: CASSKALSAGTNNEQFF. The DNA for the CDR3 is TGTGCCAGCAGCAAAGCGCTTTCAGCGGGAACGAACAATGAGCAGTTCTTC.

The chain recombines TRBV11-3 with TRBJ1-1; D not certain. Looked up from germline, CDR1 is SGHNT and CDR2 is YENEEA. The CDR3 has 14 amino acids. Between the trimmed V and J ends, which lost 1 base and 4 bases, there was a span of 10 bases. CDR3 loop: CASSLVGGFTEAFF. The CDR3 DNA reads as TGTGCCAGCAGCTTAGTAGGAGGTTTCACTGAAGCTTTCTTT.

The rearrangement links TRBV7-3 to TRBJ2-3, with D maybe TRBD2 (7 bases). The CDR3 totals 16 residues. The V end was cut by 5 bases, the J end by 4 bases, with 19 bases between. CDR1 SGHTA and CDR2 FQGTGA come from the germline V gene. The chain's CDR3 is CASSRVAGAPPDTQYF. The CDR3 bases are TGTGCCAGCAGCCGCGTCGCGGGGGCCCCCCCAGATACGCAGTATTTT. The whole variable domain, remainder taken from reference TRBV7-3 and TRBJ2-3, is GAGVSQTPSNKVTEKGKYVELRCDPISGHTALYWYRQSLGQGPEFLIYFQGTGAADDSGLPNDRFFAVRPEGSVSTLKIQRTERGDSAVYLCASSRVAGAPPDTQYFGPGTRLTVL.

The chain uses TRBV7-2 and TRBJ2-7; TRBD2 agrees at 7 bases. Germline trimming cut 3 bases from V and 2 bases from J; bases unmatched to any gene: 7. The germline V gene encodes CDR1 SGHTA and CDR2 FQGNSA. This CDR3 region has 15 residues. CDR3 loop: CASSFRSGPPYEQYF. CDR3 nucleotides: TGTGCCAGCAGCTTCCGTAGCGGGCCACCCTACGAGCAGTACTTC.

This clonotype has just a few counts. This chain connects TRBV25-1 to TRBJ1-6; no clear D. The CDR3 covers 14 residues. Per the germline V gene, CDR1 is MGHDK and CDR2 is SYGVNS. V shed 7 bases and J shed 10 bases, with 17 bases lying between them. Written as DNA, the CDR3 is TGTGCCAGCACCGACCCCGCGTGGGGATCACCCCTCCACTTT. Encoded protein: CASTDPAWGSPLHF.

The rearrangement uses TRBV20-1 and TRBJ1-6; 8 nucleotides match TRBD1. This CDR3 has 15 amino acids. Losses at the gene ends were 8 bases for V and 11 bases for J; bases not matched to a gene: 17. Germline CDR1 is DFQATT and CDR2 is SNEGSKA (reference sequence). CDR3 sequence (DNA): TGCAGTCCTTTCAGCGGACAGGGCGCGATTCCACCCCTCCACTTT. It translates to CSPFSGQGAIPPLHF.

This clonotype was seen a few times. This chain links TRBV7-9 with TRBJ1-2, with TRBD1 as a possible D gene (5 bases). The CDR3 length is 16 residues. CDR1 SEHNR and CDR2 FQNEAQ come from the germline V gene (reference sequence). Trimming removed 4 bases at V and 0 bases at J, with 15 bases between. The CDR3 here is CASSYLGQTSNYGYTF. The CDR3 DNA is TGTGCCAGCAGCTACTTGGGGCAGACTTCTAACTATGGCTACACCTTC.

The chain has TRBV6-1 and TRBJ2-7; 16 bases align to TRBD2. The CDR3 has 14 residues. The V gene end was trimmed by 6 bases and the J gene end by 6 bases; junction bases not matched to a gene: 2. Germline V gives CDR1 MNHNS, CDR2 SASEGT. CDR3 coding DNA: TGTGCCAGCAGGGGACTAGCGGGAGGGCGCGAGCAGTACTTC. Translated, it gives CASRGLAGGREQYF.

This chain links TRBV5-1 with TRBJ2-7, with D maybe TRBD2 (5 bases). This CDR3 is 14 amino acids long. Trimming left V 1 base short and J 3 bases short, with 11 bases between. Per the germline V gene, CDR1 is SGHRS and CDR2 is YFSETQ. Here the CDR3 reads CASSLYSGDYEQYF. Here the CDR3 DNA reads TGCGCCAGCAGCTTGTACTCCGGGGACTACGAGCAGTACTTC. Filled out from reference TRBV5-1 and TRBJ2-7, the complete variable domain reads KAGVTQTPRYLIKTRGQQVTLSCSPISGHRSVSWYQQTPGQGLQFLFEYFSETQRNKGNFPGRFSGRQFSNSRSEMNVSTLELGDSALYLCASSLYSGDYEQYFGPGTRLTVT.

The chain combines TRBV6-2 or TRBV6-3 with TRBJ2-7; possibly TRBD2 for D (5 bases). Looked up from germline, CDR1 is MNHEY and CDR2 is SVGEGT. This CDR3 comprises 14 residues. The V and J ends lost 7 bases and 2 bases respectively, with 15 bases between them. The CDR3 region is CASTGGSRPYEQYF. CDR3 DNA: TGTGCCAGCACTGGTGGGAGTCGTCCCTACGAGCAGTACTTC.

A few counts support this clonotype. The chain links TRBV5-4 to TRBJ1-4, with D possibly matching TRBD1 (5 bases). CDR3 length: 16 amino acids. From germline, CDR1 is SGHNT and CDR2 YYREEE (reference sequence). With 0 bases removed from V and 6 bases from J, the gap between germline ends came to 15 bases. As DNA, the CDR3 is TGTGCCAGCAGCTTGGCCGGGACGGAGGTGGATGAAAAACTGTTTTTT. It codes for CASSLAGTEVDEKLFF. The variable domain in full, completed from reference TRBV5-4 and TRBJ1-4, reads ETGVTQSPTHLIKTRGQQVTLRCSSQSGHNTVSWYQQALGQGPQFIFQYYREEENGRGNFPPRFSGLQFPNYSSELNVNALELDDSALYLCASSLAGTEVDEKLFFGSGTQLSVL.

This clonotype was recorded a few times. This rearrangement joins TRBV20-1 to TRBJ2-1; D is ambiguous. This CDR3 is 13 amino acids long. V was clipped by 2 bases and J by 7 bases, with 12 bases between them. The germline V gene encodes CDR1 DFQATT and CDR2 SNEGSKA (reference sequence). The CDR3 loop is CSARSGNANEQFF. The CDR3 DNA reads as TGCAGTGCTAGATCCGGCAATGCAAATGAGCAGTTCTTC.

This clonotype was observed a handful of times. The chain combines TRBV7-6 with TRBJ1-2, with TRBD1 matching 8 bases. The germline V gene encodes CDR1 SGHVS and CDR2 FNYEAQ. Germline trimming cut 5 bases from V and 8 bases from J; bases unmatched to any gene: 7. The CDR3 loop spans 13 amino acids. As DNA, the CDR3 is TGTGCCAGCAGCCCAAGACAGGGGAGCGGCTACACCTTC. Translating it yields CASSPRQGSGYTF.

This clonotype was recorded a few times. V usage is TRBV6-5 and J usage is TRBJ2-7, with no clear D. Germline V gene lookup returns CDR1 MNHEY and CDR2 SVGAGI. V was pared by 6 bases and J by 0 bases, with 18 bases between. The CDR3 has 16 residues. The CDR3: CASSRRGRLSSYEQYF. CDR3 DNA: TGTGCCAGCAGCCGCAGAGGAAGGCTTAGCTCCTACGAGCAGTACTTC.

This clonotype was found a few times. This chain uses TRBV4-3 with TRBJ2-7, with TRBD1 matching 7 bases. V was clipped by 0 bases and J by 4 bases; unmatched bases: 6. The CDR3 is 15 amino acids. The V gene's germline CDR1 is LGHNA and CDR2 YSLEER. The CDR3 DNA reads TGCGCCAGCAGCCAAGAACACTTGACAGGGTACGAGCAGTACTTC. Translated: CASSQEHLTGYEQYF.

This clonotype was counted between two and nine times. This rearrangement joins TRBV11-2 to TRBJ1-1; TRBD1 matches 8 bases. Germline CDR1 SGHAT, CDR2 FQNNGV. The CDR3 is 14 residues long. J lost 7 bases, V lost 3 bases, and 7 bases had no gene match. CDR3 nucleotides: TGTGCCAGCAGCTTGGCGACAGGGGTAGTTGAAGCTTTCTTT. Translated: CASSLATGVVEAFF.

The genes are TRBV12-3 or TRBV12-4 and TRBJ1-5; D is unclear. The CDR3 runs 13 residues. V was clipped by 10 bases and J by 1 base, with 11 bases between them. The CDR3, as DNA: TGTGCCACCAACACGGAGAGCAATCAGCCCCAGCATTTT. This codes for CATNTESNQPQHF.

A few counts support this clonotype. This chain joins TRBV15 and TRBJ1-3; D is undetermined. Germline V lookup: CDR1 LNHNV, CDR2 YYDKDF (reference sequence). The V gene lost 2 bases and the J gene lost 9 bases, with 14 bases spanning the gap. This CDR3 has 14 residues. CDR3 region: CATSRKNTEATIYF. CDR3 in DNA: TGTGCCACCAGCAGAAAGAACACGGAAGCCACCATATATTTT.

This chain links TRBV5-1 with TRBJ2-2; 8 bases are a match to TRBD1. The V gene end was trimmed by 2 bases and the J gene end by 6 bases; junction bases not matched to a gene: 6. CDR3 size: 15 residues. Germline lookup yields CDR1 SGHRS and CDR2 YFSETQ. CDR3 nucleotides: TGCGCCAGCAGCTTCACAGGGGGTGAGGCCGGGGAGCTGTTTTTT. It translates to CASSFTGGEAGELFF.

The rearrangement links TRBV12-3 or TRBV12-4 to TRBJ1-2; D not resolved. Trimming took 4 bases from V and 4 from J, leaving 13 bases between them. The CDR3 is 14 residues long. CDR3 bases: TGTGCCAGCAGTTCAGAGACTAGGATCTATGGCTACACCTTC. Its translation: CASSSETRIYGYTF.

This rearrangement joins TRBV6-1 to TRBJ2-1; 7 nucleotides agree with TRBD1. With 6 bases clipped from V and 11 bases from J, the junction kept 16 bases outside the gene matches. Germline V gene lookup returns CDR1 MNHNS and CDR2 SASEGT. The CDR3 runs 15 residues. CDR3 residues: CASSPRGQIPMKQFF. The CDR3 DNA reads TGTGCCAGCAGCCCCAGGGGACAGATACCAATGAAGCAGTTCTTC.

V and J are TRBV14 and TRBJ2-2, with D possibly being TRBD1 (6 bases). CDR3 length: 15 residues. V lost 4 bases and J lost 2, with 11 bases in between. Germline V gene sequence: CDR1 SGHDN, CDR2 FVKESK. The CDR3 protein is CASSLGHPNTGELFF. CDR3 DNA sequence: TGTGCCAGCAGCCTGGGACACCCTAACACCGGGGAGCTGTTTTTT. Full variable domain (remainder filled in from reference TRBV14 and TRBJ2-2): EAGVTQFPSHSVIEKGQTVTLRCDPISGHDNLYWYRRVMGKEIKFLLHFVKESKQDESGMPNNRFLAERTGGTYSTLKVQPAELEDSGVYFCASSLGHPNTGELFFGEGSRLTVL.

The chain carries TRBV5-4 and TRBJ2-3, with D unclear. V was cut by 5 bases and J by 1 base, with 20 bases left in between. Germline V gene lookup returns CDR1 SGHNT and CDR2 YYREEE (reference sequence). CDR3 size: 17 residues. CDR3 loop: CASRLLPRIVGTDTQYF. The CDR3 DNA reads TGTGCCAGCAGACTCCTCCCGCGAATCGTTGGCACAGATACGCAGTATTTT.

This clonotype was picked up a small number of times. The chain joins TRBV7-9 to TRBJ2-7; 7 bases match TRBD1. The J segment lost 11 bases and the V segment lost 2 bases, leaving 6 bases of the junction unmatched. Germline V gene lookup returns CDR1 SEHNR and CDR2 FQNEAQ (reference sequence). The CDR3 totals 12 residues. CDR3 coding DNA: TGTGCCAGCAGCTTACTTTCCCAGGGGGAGTACTTC. Translation: CASSLLSQGEYF.

This rearrangement joins TRBV7-3 to TRBJ1-1; 9 bases are shared with TRBD1. The length of the CDR3 is 13 residues. J gave up 7 bases and V 4 bases, and 4 bases lay outside the gene matches. Germline CDR1 SGHTA, CDR2 FQGTGA. The CDR3: CASSWGQGGEAFF. The CDR3 nucleotides are TGTGCCAGCAGCTGGGGACAGGGAGGTGAAGCTTTCTTT.

This clonotype came up once. The chain carries TRBV4-1 and TRBJ2-5; D assignment may be TRBD1 or TRBD2 (5 bases each). The CDR3 runs 15 residues. With 3 bases removed from V and 1 base from J, the gap between germline ends came to 12 bases. From germline, CDR1 is MGHRA and CDR2 YSYEKL. For the CDR3, the DNA is TGCGCCAGCAGCCACCGGCCGAGGGGCCAAGAGACCCAGTACTTC. Protein: CASSHRPRGQETQYF.